The source of this TCR beta chain is a study of identical twins. Study conclusions and caveats: Out-of-frame alpha sequences common to twins were enriched for low generation probability.

The germline V gene has CDR1 DFQATT and CDR2 SNEGSKA (reference sequence). The CDR3 spans 14 residues. The V and J ends lost 1 base and 3 bases respectively, with 13 bases between them. At least ten counts were recorded for this clonotype. As yet, its antigen is unknown. Using its own MiXCR run on the 5' RACE reads, TCRdb lists one record per CDR3 protein. The table includes approximately 600,000 distinct CDR3 sequences, roughly 7.1% detected once. The sample also formed part of further work on yellow fever vaccine responses in identical twins.

Input material: PBMCs. The receptor's source is a woman younger than 35 in good health. V and J are TRBV20-1 and TRBJ2-7, with D tentatively TRBD2 (6 bases). CDR3 bases: TGCAGTGCTAGAGTCGGCGGGGTCCACTACGAGCAGTACTTC. It yields the protein CSARVGGVHYEQYF.